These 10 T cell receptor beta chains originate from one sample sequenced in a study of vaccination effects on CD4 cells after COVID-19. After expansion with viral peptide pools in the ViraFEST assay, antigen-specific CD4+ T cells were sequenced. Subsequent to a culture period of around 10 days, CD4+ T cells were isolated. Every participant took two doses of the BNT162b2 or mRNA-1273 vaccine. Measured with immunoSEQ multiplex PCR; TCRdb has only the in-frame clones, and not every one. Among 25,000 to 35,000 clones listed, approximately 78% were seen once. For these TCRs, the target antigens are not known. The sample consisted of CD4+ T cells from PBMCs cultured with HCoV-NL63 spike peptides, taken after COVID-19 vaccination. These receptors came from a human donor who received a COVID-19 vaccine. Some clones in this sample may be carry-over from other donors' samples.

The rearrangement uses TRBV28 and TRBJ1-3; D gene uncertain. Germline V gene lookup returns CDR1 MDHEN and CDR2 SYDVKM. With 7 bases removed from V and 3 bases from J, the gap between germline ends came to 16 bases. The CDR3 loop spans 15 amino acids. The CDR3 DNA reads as TGTGCCAGCATCCTCTCCGGGGTAGGTGGAAACACCATATATTTT. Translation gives CASILSGVGGNTIYF.

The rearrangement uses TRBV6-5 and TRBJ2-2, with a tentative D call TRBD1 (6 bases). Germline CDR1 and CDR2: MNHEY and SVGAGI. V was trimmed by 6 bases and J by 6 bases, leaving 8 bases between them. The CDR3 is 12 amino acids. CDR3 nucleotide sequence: TGTGCCAGCAGAGGGACATCCGGGGAGCTGTTTTTT. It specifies CASRGTSGELFF.

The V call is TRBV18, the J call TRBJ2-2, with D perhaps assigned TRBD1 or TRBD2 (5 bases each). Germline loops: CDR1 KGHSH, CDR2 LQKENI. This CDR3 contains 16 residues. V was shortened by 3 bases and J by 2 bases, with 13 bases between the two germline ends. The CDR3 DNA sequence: TGTGCCAGCTCACCCCCCGGGACCCCAAACACCGGGGAGCTGTTTTTT. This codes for CASSPPGTPNTGELFF.

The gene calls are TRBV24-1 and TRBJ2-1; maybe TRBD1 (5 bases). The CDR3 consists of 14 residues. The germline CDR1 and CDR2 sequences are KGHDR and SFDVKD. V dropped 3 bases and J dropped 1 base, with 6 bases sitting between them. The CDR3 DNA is TGTGCCACCAGTGATGCAGGGTCCTACAATGAGCAGTTCTTC. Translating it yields CATSDAGSYNEQFF.

This CDR3 reads CASRPQGFYGYTF. The CDR3 nucleotides read TGTGCCAGCAGGCCTCAGGGATTCTATGGCTACACCTTC. The V gene is TRBV25-1, the J gene TRBJ1-2; D is perhaps TRBD1 (5 bases). This CDR3 spans 13 amino acids. Per germline, CDR1 MGHDK and CDR2 SYGVNS. V lost 6 bases and J 4 bases, leaving 12 bases between the germline ends.

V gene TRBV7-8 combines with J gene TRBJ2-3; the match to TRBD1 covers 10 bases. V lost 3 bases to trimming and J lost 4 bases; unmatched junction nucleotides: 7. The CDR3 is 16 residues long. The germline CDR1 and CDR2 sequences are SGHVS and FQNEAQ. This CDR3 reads CASSFLTGGSADTQYF. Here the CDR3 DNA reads TGTGCCAGCAGCTTTCTGACAGGGGGCAGCGCAGATACGCAGTATTTT.

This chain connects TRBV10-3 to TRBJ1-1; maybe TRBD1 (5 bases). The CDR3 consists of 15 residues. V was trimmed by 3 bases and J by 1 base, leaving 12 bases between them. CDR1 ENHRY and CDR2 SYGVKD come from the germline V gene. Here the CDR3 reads CAISDSFDRNTEAFF. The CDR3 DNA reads TGTGCCATCAGTGATAGTTTTGACAGGAACACTGAAGCTTTCTTT.

CDR3 in amino acids: CASSLMNTDFGELFF. In DNA, the CDR3 is TGTGCCAGCAGCTTAATGAACACCGACTTCGGGGAGCTGTTTTTT. The V call is TRBV7-2, the J call TRBJ2-2; no reliable D call. CDR1 and CDR2 from the germline V gene are SGHTA and FQGNSA. This CDR3 has 15 amino acids. V dropped 2 bases and J dropped 7 bases, with 14 bases sitting between them. The variable domain in full, completed from reference TRBV7-2 and TRBJ2-2, reads GAGVSQSPSNKVTEKGKDVELRCDPISGHTALYWYRQSLGQGLEFLIYFQGNSAPDKSGLPSDRFSAERTGGSVSTLTIQRTQQEDSAVYLCASSLMNTDFGELFFGEGSRLTVL.

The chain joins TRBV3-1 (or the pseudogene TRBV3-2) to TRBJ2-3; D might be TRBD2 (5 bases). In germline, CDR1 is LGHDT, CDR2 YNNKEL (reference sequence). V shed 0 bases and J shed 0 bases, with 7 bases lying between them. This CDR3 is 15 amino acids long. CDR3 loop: CASSQDAGSTDTQYF. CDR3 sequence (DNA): TGTGCCAGCAGCCAAGATGCGGGCAGCACAGATACGCAGTATTTT.

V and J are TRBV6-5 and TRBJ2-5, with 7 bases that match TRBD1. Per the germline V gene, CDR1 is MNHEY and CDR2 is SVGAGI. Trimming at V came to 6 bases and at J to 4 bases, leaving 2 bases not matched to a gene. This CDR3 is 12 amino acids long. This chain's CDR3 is CASRWTGETQYF. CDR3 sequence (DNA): TGTGCCAGCAGATGGACAGGAGAGACCCAGTACTTC.